This T cell receptor beta chain was recovered during a study of T cell repertoires in cytomegalovirus infection. Whole-study findings and limits: There were HLA-C-restricted CMV-specific TCR beta clonotypes dominating the ex vivo response.

In TCRdb, the reads were re-called with MiXCR into one record per CDR3 protein. The sample carries 400,000 to 550,000 distinct CDR3 sequences, approximately 11% recorded once. This clonotype has a count of ten or more. The antigen remains unidentified. After removal of 5 bases from V and 3 bases from J, the junction contained 6 bases not matched to a gene. Germline V gene data show CDR1 as SGHTA and CDR2 as FQGNSA. The length of the CDR3 is 15 residues. What was sequenced was PBMCs. This receptor was taken from a human donor in good health (CMV status not recorded). Some clones in this sample may be carry-over from other donors' samples. The rearrangement links TRBV7-2 to TRBJ2-3, with 9 positions matching TRBD2. The CDR3 here is CASSPRGGWTDTQYF. The DNA for the CDR3 is TGTGCCAGCAGCCCGCGGGGGGGCTGGACAGATACGCAGTATTTT.